These T cell receptor beta chains were read from a single sample in a study of beta chain features in type 1 diabetes. Profiled with immunoSEQ multiplex PCR; TCRdb holds only in-frame clones, not every one. The sample records fewer than 400,000 clones, 8% being singletons. Sequenced input: central memory CD4+ T cells from blood. These receptors all stem from a woman aged 18-29 years in good health. CDR3s include the opening cysteine and the closing phenylalanine or tryptophan. D genes are given only for firm matches. Clone size appears in some rows only: once, few, many, or a class for an expanded clone.

v_gene,abundance,j_gene,d_gene,CDR3nt,CDR3aa
TRBV28,few,TRBJ1-1,TRBD1,TGTGCCAGCGGGTTCCCAGACAGGGCCACTGAAGCTTTCTTT,CASGFPDRATEAFF
TRBV7-2,NA,TRBJ2-5,TRBD1,TGTGCCAGCAGCTTAGCGTTCCGGACAGGGGGGCAAGAGACCCAGTACTTC,CASSLAFRTGGQETQYF
TRBV13,few,TRBJ2-5,TRBD1,TGTGCCAGCAGCTTTAGGGGGCGAGAGACCCAGTACTTC,CASSFRGRETQYF
TRBV9,NA,TRBJ1-5,NA,TGTGCCAGCAGCGCGCAGGGTGGCGTTAATCAGCCCCAGCATTTT,CASSAQGGVNQPQHF
TRBV7-9,many,TRBJ2-7,TRBD2,TGTGCCAGCAGCTTAGGGCGGGAGACCCACGAGCAGTACTTC,CASSLGRETHEQYF
TRBV5-4,NA,TRBJ1-3,NA,TGTGCCAGCAGCTTGGGGATAGGAGACTCTGGAAACACCATATATTTT,CASSLGIGDSGNTIYF
TRBV6-5,few,TRBJ2-1,NA,TGTGCCAGCAGTTACTCGTTCGGGAATGAGCAGTTCTTC,CASSYSFGNEQFF
TRBV19,many,TRBJ2-1,TRBD2,TGTGCCAGTAGTATAGGCGGACTAGCCACAATGAATGAGCAGTTCTTC,CASSIGGLATMNEQFF
TRBV5-4,NA,TRBJ2-1,TRBD2,TGCGCCAGCAGCCGAAGTAGCGGGTTCAATGAGCAGTTCTTC,CASSRSSGFNEQFF
TRBV29-1,NA,TRBJ2-3,TRBD2,TGCAGCGTTAGTCGGGAGGGGGTCACAGATACGCAGTATTTT,CSVSREGVTDTQYF
TRBV7-2,NA,TRBJ2-7,NA,TGTGCCAGCAGCTTATTGGGACATTCCTACGAGCAGTACTTC,CASSLLGHSYEQYF
TRBV29-1,few,TRBJ2-5,TRBD2,TGCAGCGGTGAAGGGTCGAGCGGGACTAGCGGGAGGGAAGAGACCCAGTACTTC,CSGEGSSGTSGREETQYF
TRBV20-1,few,TRBJ1-5,NA,TGCAGTGCTAGCGACGGTCAGCCCCAGCATTTT,CSASDGQPQHF
TRBV6-5,once,TRBJ1-6,NA,TGTGCCAGCAGTTACTCGACGGATTCACCCCTCCACTTT,CASSYSTDSPLHF
TRBV5-8,NA,TRBJ1-1,TRBD1,TGTGCCAGCAGCTCGGACAGGGGGAACACTGAAGCTTTCTTT,CASSSDRGNTEAFF
TRBV11-2,few,TRBJ2-1,TRBD2,TGTGCCAGCAGCTTATTGTTCTCTAGCGGAAAGGATAGGCAGTTCTTC,CASSLLFSSGKDRQFF
TRBV7-2,many,TRBJ2-2,TRBD1,TGTGCCAGCAGAAAGACAGGGCCAATGAACACCGGGGAGCTGTTTTTT,CASRKTGPMNTGELFF
TRBV5-1,NA,TRBJ2-1,TRBD2,TGCGCCAGCAGCCGCCAGACTAGCGGGAGAACTGGTGAGCAGTTCTTC,CASSRQTSGRTGEQFF
TRBV28,NA,TRBJ2-1,NA,TGTGCCAGCAGTTTATTAGGAGGAGGAACTTACAATGAGCAGTTCTTC,CASSLLGGGTYNEQFF
TRBV6-5,few,TRBJ2-5,NA,TGTGCCAGCAGTTACTCGAGTGAGACCCAGTACTTC,CASSYSSETQYF
TRBV18,NA,TRBJ2-3,TRBD2,TGTGCCAGCTCACCCCTAGCGGGAGCGGGGGATACGCAGTATTTT,CASSPLAGAGDTQYF
TRBV20-1,few,TRBJ2-7,NA,TGCAGTGCTAGCAACTACGAGCAGTACTTC,CSASNYEQYF
TRBV7-2,few,TRBJ2-1,NA,TGTGCCAGCAGTGAGGAGCAGAGCTGGGTCAATGAGCAGTTCTTC,CASSEEQSWVNEQFF
TRBV11-2,NA,TRBJ2-2,NA,TGTGCCAGCAGCGCAAAGGGCGGGAACACCGGGGAGCTGTTTTTT,CASSAKGGNTGELFF
TRBV7-9,few,TRBJ1-3,NA,TGTGCCAGCAGCTTAGGGGGTTCTGGAAACACCATATATTTT,CASSLGGSGNTIYF
TRBV10-3,few,TRBJ2-7,TRBD2,TGTGCCACCTATAATATAGCGGGAGTCCCCCACGAGCAGTACTTC,CATYNIAGVPHEQYF
TRBV4-2,few,TRBJ1-1,NA,TGTGCCAGCAGCCAAGCGTGGAACACTGAAGCTTTCTTT,CASSQAWNTEAFF
TRBV5-4,NA,TRBJ2-3,NA,TGTGCCAGCAGCTTTATGATGATAGCAACAGATACGCAGTATTTT,CASSFMMIATDTQYF
TRBV10-3,NA,TRBJ2-5,NA,TGTGCCAGCAGTTCCGGACGAGGATCGGAGACCCAGTACTTC,CASSSGRGSETQYF
TRBV27,many,TRBJ2-2,NA,TGTGCCAGTAACACGGCGAACGCCGGGGAGCTGTTTTTT,CASNTANAGELFF
TRBV10-2,NA,TRBJ2-3,TRBD1,TGCGCCAGCAGTTATACGGGACAGGTCACAGATACGCAGTATTTT,CASSYTGQVTDTQYF
TRBV11-1,few,TRBJ2-1,NA,TGTGCCAGCAGCTTTGTCAGGGCAGACAATGAGCAGTTCTTC,CASSFVRADNEQFF
TRBV9,few,TRBJ2-2,NA,TGTGCCAGCAGCGTAGAACCAGGAAGGGTAGTGATGGGTTCGCTGTTTTTT,CASSVEPGRVVMGSLFF
TRBV7-3,NA,TRBJ2-5,NA,TGTGCCAGCAGCTACGGACCAGAAGGGCAAGAGACCCAGTACTTC,CASSYGPEGQETQYF
TRBV18,few,TRBJ1-4,NA,TGTGCCAGCTCACCCGGTGGTTACGGACTGTTTTTT,CASSPGGYGLFF
TRBV20-1,few,TRBJ2-5,NA,TGCAGTGCTTCACGCGCGACCCAGTACTTC,CSASRATQYF
TRBV28,NA,TRBJ1-1,NA,TGTGCCAGCACCTTGGTACAACCCCGTTATGAAGCTTTCTTT,CASTLVQPRYEAFF
TRBV11-2,few,TRBJ2-7,TRBD2,TGTGCCAGCAGCCCTGGGACTAGCGGGAGGGTCAACGAGCAGTACTTC,CASSPGTSGRVNEQYF
TRBV29-1,NA,TRBJ1-1,NA,TGCAGCGCCTACGCAGGGGATCTGACTCCAGCTTTCTTT,CSAYAGDLTPAFF
TRBV28,NA,TRBJ1-2,NA,TGTGCCAGCAGTTTGAGTAGCTATGGCTACACCTTC,CASSLSSYGYTF
TRBV7-2,few,TRBJ2-5,NA,TGTGCCAGCAGCTTCTCAGCGTTCCAAGAGACCCAGTACTTC,CASSFSAFQETQYF
TRBV9,few,TRBJ2-5,TRBD2,TGTGCCAGCAGCGCGGTTAGCGGGAGAAAGGAGACCCAGTACTTC,CASSAVSGRKETQYF
TRBV7-3,NA,TRBJ2-5,NA,TGTGCCAGCAGCCCGATCTCTAGTACCGAGACCCAGTACTTC,CASSPISSTETQYF
TRBV10-2,few,TRBJ1-5,NA,TGCGCCAGCAGCTTACAGGGTAATCAGCCCCAGCATTTT,CASSLQGNQPQHF
TRBV10-3,few,TRBJ2-6,NA,TGTGCCAGCAGCGACCGTTTCTCTGGGGCCAACGTCCTGACTTTC,CASSDRFSGANVLTF
TRBV28,NA,TRBJ2-3,NA,TGTGCCAGCAGTTCCTCCGCTCCCTCAGGGGGCACAGATACGCAGTATTTT,CASSSSAPSGGTDTQYF
TRBV2,NA,TRBJ2-1,TRBD2,TGTGCCAGCAGGCGCGGGACTAGCGGCGACAATGAGCAGTTCTTC,CASRRGTSGDNEQFF
TRBV7-3,NA,TRBJ2-3,NA,TGTGCCAGCAGCGGACCAGGGGATACGCAGTATTTT,CASSGPGDTQYF
TRBV13,many,TRBJ1-3,NA,TGTGCCAGCAGCCCTAGACAGGCCAGGGGTCCTGGAAACACCATATATTTT,CASSPRQARGPGNTIYF
TRBV27,few,TRBJ1-1,TRBD1,TGTGCCAGCAGTCAGAGACGCACAGGGGTGGCCACTGAAGCTTTCTTT,CASSQRRTGVATEAFF
TRBV28,few,TRBJ1-2,NA,TGTGCCAGCAGCCAGGGGTTCTCCTATGGCTACACCTTC,CASSQGFSYGYTF
TRBV10-3,few,TRBJ2-7,TRBD2,TGTGCCATCAGTGAGTCGGAGGGGTTGGTAGCGGGACGCCTCTACGAGCAGTACTTC,CAISESEGLVAGRLYEQYF
TRBV7-9,NA,TRBJ2-5,NA,TGTGCCAGCAGCTCCAATAGAGGGACCGGGACCCAAGAGACCCAGTACTTC,CASSSNRGTGTQETQYF
TRBV9,NA,TRBJ1-4,NA,TGTGCCAGCAGCGTAGGAGGGGGTAATGAAAAACTGTTTTTT,CASSVGGGNEKLFF
TRBV28,NA,TRBJ2-4,TRBD2,TGTGCCAGCAGTTCATGGGGGGGAGGGAGCATTCAGTACTTC,CASSSWGGGSIQYF